One and the same sample provided the 5 T cell receptor beta chains below, sequenced in a study of breast tumors, draining lymph nodes, adjacent tissues. Each CDR3 protein gets one entry after TCRdb re-called the multiplex PCR reads with MiXCR. The sample includes about 11,000 distinct CDR3 sequences, 30% to 45% of them seen just once. Input material: breast tumor tissue. These receptors came from a female donor with breast cancer. Some clones in this sample may be carry-over from other donors' samples.

Many counts were recorded for this clonotype. This sequence joins TRBV19 and TRBJ2-3, with D perhaps TRBD1 or TRBD2 (6 bases each). Trimming shortened V by 9 bases and J by 5 bases, and 12 bases separated the two germline ends. In germline, CDR1 is LNHDA, CDR2 SQIVND (reference sequence). This CDR3 spans 12 amino acids. CDR3 bases: TGTGCCAGCTGGGGGGCGGGAGATACGCAGTATTTT. The encoded protein is CASWGAGDTQYF.

Many counts were recorded for this clonotype. The rearrangement links TRBV7-6 to TRBJ1-5, with no clear D. The CDR3 runs to 13 residues. CDR1 is SGHVS and CDR2 is FNYEAQ in the germline V gene. Trimming shortened V by 3 bases and J by 0 bases, and 3 bases separated the two germline ends. The CDR3 here is CASSFNSNQPQHF. The DNA of the CDR3 is TGTGCCAGCAGCTTTAATAGCAATCAGCCCCAGCATTTT.

In its sample, this clonotype was seen many times. The J gene is TRBJ2-1, the V gene TRBV9; the D gene is possibly TRBD1 (6 bases). The V gene's germline CDR1 is SGDLS and CDR2 YYNGEE. V shed 4 bases and J shed 9 bases, with 14 bases lying between them. The CDR3 has 13 residues. CDR3 sequence reads: CASSTQGWSEQFF. In DNA, the CDR3 is TGTGCCAGCAGCACACAGGGCTGGAGTGAGCAGTTCTTC.

The rearrangement uses TRBV4-2 and TRBJ2-3; TRBD2 matches at 8 bases. The trim removed 4 bases at V and 0 bases at J, leaving 6 bases unmatched. Germline assignment: CDR1 LGHNA and CDR2 YNFKEQ. This CDR3 is built from 16 residues. CDR3 sequence: CASSPVSGDSTDTQYF. CDR3 nucleotide sequence: TGTGCCAGCAGCCCAGTTAGCGGGGATAGCACAGATACGCAGTATTTT.

This clonotype appeared many times. This chain connects TRBV4-1 to TRBJ2-1, with TRBD2 matching over 7 bases. The V gene end was trimmed by 4 bases and the J gene end by 5 bases; junction bases not matched to a gene: 11. Germline lookup yields CDR1 MGHRA and CDR2 YSYEKL. The CDR3 is 16 residues long. For the CDR3, the DNA is TGCGCCAGCAGCCCCTTGTCCCTAGCGGTAGACAATGAGCAGTTCTTC. It is translated as CASSPLSLAVDNEQFF.